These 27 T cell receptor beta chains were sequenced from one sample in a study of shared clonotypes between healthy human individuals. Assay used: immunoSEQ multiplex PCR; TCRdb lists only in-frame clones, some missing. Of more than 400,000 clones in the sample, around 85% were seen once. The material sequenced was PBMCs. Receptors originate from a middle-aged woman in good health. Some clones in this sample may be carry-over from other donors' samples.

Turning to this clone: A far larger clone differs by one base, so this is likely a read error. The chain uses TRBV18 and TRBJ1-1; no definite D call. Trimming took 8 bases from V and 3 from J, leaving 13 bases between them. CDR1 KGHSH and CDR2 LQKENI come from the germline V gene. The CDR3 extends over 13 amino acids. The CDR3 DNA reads TGTGCCAGCCCACAAGACGGGGACACTGAAGCTTTCTTT. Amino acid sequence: CASPQDGDTEAFF.

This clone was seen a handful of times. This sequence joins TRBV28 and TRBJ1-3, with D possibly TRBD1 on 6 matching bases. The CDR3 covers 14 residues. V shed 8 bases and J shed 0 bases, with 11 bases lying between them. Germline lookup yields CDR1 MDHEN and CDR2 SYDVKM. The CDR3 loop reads CASQTGRSGNTIYF. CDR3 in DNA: TGTGCCAGCCAGACAGGCCGCTCTGGAAACACCATATATTTT.

CDR3: CASSDTGESYEQYF. The CDR3 coding sequence is TGTGCCAGCAGTGACACAGGGGAGTCCTACGAGCAGTACTTC. The chain carries TRBV6-1 and TRBJ2-7; 7 bases match TRBD1. The length of the CDR3 is 14 residues. V dropped 3 bases and J dropped 1; count of bases not matched to a gene: 3. Germline-derived CDR1 and CDR2 are MNHNS and SASEGT.

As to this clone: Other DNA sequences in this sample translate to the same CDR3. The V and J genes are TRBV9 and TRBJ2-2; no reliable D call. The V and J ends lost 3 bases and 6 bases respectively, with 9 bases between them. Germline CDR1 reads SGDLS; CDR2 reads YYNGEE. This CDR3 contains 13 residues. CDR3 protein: CASSGVFAGELFF. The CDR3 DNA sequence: TGTGCCAGCAGCGGGGTATTTGCCGGGGAGCTGTTTTTT.

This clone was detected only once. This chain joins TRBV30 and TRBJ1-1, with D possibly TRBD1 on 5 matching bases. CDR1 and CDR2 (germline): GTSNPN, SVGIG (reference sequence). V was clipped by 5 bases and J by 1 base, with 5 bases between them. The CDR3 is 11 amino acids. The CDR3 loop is CAWQGNTEAFF. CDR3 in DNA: TGTGCCTGGCAGGGGAACACTGAAGCTTTCTTT.

The CDR3 sequence: CASMTRLATAYEQYF. CDR3 nucleotide sequence: TGTGCCAGTATGACCCGACTAGCGACAGCTTACGAGCAGTACTTC. The chain has TRBV6-5 and TRBJ2-7; 8 nucleotides agree with TRBD2. Germline V gene data show CDR1 as MNHEY and CDR2 as SVGAGI. This CDR3 has 15 amino acids. V shed 9 bases, J shed 4 bases, and the junction held 14 bases outside the gene matches.

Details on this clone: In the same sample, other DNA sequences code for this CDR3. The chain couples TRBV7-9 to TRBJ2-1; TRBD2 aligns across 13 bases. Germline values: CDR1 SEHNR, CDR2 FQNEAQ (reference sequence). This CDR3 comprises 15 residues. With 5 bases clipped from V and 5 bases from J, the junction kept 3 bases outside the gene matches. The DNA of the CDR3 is TGTGCCAGCAGCCTTGGGACTAGCGGGAACAATGAGCAGTTCTTC. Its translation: CASSLGTSGNNEQFF.

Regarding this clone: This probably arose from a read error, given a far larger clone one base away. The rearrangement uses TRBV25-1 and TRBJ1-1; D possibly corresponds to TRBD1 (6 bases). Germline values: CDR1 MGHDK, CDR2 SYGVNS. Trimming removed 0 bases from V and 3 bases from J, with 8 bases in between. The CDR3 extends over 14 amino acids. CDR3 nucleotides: TGTGCCAGCAGTGAATATGCAGGGGACACTGAAGCTTTCTTT. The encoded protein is CASSEYAGDTEAFF. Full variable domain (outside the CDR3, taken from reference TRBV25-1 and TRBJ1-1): EADIYQTPRYLVIGTGKKITLECSQTMGHDKMYWYQQDPGMELHLIHYSYGVNSTEKGDLSSESTVSRIRTEHFPLTLESARPSHTSQYLCASSEYAGDTEAFFGQGTRLTVV.

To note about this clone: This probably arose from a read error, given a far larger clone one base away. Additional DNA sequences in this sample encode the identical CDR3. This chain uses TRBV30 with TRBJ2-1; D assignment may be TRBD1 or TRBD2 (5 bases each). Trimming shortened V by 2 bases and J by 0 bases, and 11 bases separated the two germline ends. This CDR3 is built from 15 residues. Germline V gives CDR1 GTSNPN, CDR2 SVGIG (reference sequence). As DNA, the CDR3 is TGTGCCTGGAGTTCGGGGCTAAGCTCCTACAATGAGCAGTTCTTC. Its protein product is CAWSSGLSSYNEQFF. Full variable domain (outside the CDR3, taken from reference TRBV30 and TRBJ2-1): SQTIHQWPATLVQPVGSPLSLECTVEGTSNPNLYWYRQAAGRGLQLLFYSVGIGQISSEVPQNLSASRPQDRQFILSSKKLLLSDSGFYLCAWSSGLSSYNEQFFGPGTRLTVL.

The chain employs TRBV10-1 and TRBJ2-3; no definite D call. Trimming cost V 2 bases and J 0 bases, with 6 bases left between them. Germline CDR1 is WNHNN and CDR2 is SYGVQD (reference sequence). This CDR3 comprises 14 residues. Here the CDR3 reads CASSEGQSTDTQYF. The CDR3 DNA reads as TGCGCCAGCAGTGAGGGGCAGAGCACAGATACGCAGTATTTT.

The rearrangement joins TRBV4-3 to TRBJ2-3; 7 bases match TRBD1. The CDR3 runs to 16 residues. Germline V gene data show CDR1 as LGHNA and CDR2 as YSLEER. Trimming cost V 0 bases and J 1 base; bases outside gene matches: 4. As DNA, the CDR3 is TGCGCCAGCAGCCAAGAAGACAGGGTCGGCACAGATACGCAGTATTTT. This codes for CASSQEDRVGTDTQYF.

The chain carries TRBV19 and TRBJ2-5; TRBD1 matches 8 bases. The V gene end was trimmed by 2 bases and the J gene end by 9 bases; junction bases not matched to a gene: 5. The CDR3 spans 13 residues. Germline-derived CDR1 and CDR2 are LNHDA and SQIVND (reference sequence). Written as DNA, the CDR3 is TGTGCCAGTAGTATAAACAGGGGGGAGGCCCAGTACTTC. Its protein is CASSINRGEAQYF.

Here the CDR3 reads CASSSPSREQYF. The CDR3 coding sequence is TGTGCCAGCAGTTCCCCTTCGAGAGAGCAGTACTTC. The V call is TRBV28, the J call TRBJ2-7; D unclear. Trimming stripped 4 bases from V and 7 bases from J, with 11 bases between. CDR3 size: 12 residues. CDR1 is MDHEN and CDR2 is SYDVKM in the germline V gene. Drawing the rest from reference TRBV28 and TRBJ2-7, the complete variable domain is DVKVTQSSRYLVKRTGEKVFLECVQDMDHENMFWYRQDPGLGLRLIYFSYDVKMKEKGDIPEGYSVSREKKERFSLILESASTNQTSMYLCASSSPSREQYFGPGTRLTVT.

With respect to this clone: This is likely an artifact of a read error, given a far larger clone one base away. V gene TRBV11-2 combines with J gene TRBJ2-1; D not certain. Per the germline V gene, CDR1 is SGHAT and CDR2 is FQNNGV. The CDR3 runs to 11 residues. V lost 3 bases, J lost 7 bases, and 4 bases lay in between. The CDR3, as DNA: TGTGCCAGCAGCTTTATTAATGAGCAGTTCTTC. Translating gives CASSFINEQFF.

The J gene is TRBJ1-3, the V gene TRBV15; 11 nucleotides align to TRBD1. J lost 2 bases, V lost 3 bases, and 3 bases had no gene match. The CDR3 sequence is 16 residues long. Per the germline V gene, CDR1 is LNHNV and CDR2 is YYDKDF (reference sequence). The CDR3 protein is CATSRPGQGAGNTIYF. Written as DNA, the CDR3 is TGTGCCACCAGCAGGCCGGGACAGGGGGCTGGAAACACCATATATTTT.

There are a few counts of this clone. CDR3 protein: CASTPTQRNTEAFF. CDR3 bases: TGTGCCAGCACCCCGACACAAAGAAACACTGAAGCTTTCTTT. The rearrangement joins TRBV28 to TRBJ1-1; unclear D gene. Deletions cut 7 bases from V and 2 bases from J, with 14 bases between. Germline values: CDR1 MDHEN, CDR2 SYDVKM. CDR3 size: 14 residues.

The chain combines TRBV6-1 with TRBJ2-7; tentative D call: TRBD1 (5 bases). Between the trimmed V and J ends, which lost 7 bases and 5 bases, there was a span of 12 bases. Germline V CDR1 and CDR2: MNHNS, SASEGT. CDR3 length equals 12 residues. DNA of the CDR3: TGTGCCAGCAAGTCAGGGCAGGACGAGCAGTACTTC. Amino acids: CASKSGQDEQYF.

CDR3: CASSPMTSGPYFYEQYF. Written as DNA, the CDR3 is TGTGCCAGCTCACCCATGACTAGCGGGCCGTACTTCTACGAGCAGTACTTC. The rearrangement uses TRBV18 and TRBJ2-7; TRBD2 matches at 10 bases. Germline V gene data show CDR1 as KGHSH and CDR2 as LQKENI. This CDR3 is built from 17 residues. J was trimmed by 3 bases and V by 3 bases; bases with no gene match: 11. Using reference TRBV18 and TRBJ2-7 for the parts outside the CDR3, the full variable domain is NAGVMQNPRHLVRRRGQEARLRCSPMKGHSHVYWYRQLPEEGLKFMVYLQKENIIDESGMPKERFSAEFPKEGPSILRIQQVVRGDSAAYFCASSPMTSGPYFYEQYFGPGTRLTVT.

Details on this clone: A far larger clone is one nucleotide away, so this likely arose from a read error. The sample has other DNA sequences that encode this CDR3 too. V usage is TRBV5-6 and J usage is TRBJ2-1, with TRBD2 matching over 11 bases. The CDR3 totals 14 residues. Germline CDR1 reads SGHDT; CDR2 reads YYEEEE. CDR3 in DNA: TGTGCTAGCAGCTTACTAGCGGGAGTCAATGAGCAGTTCTTC. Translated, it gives CASSLLAGVNEQFF.

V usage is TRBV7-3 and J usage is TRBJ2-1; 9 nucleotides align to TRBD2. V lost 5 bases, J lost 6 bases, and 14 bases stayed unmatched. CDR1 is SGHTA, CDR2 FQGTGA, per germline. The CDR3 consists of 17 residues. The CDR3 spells CASSQDSASGVINEQFF. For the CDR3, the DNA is TGTGCCAGCAGCCAAGACTCGGCTAGCGGGGTAATCAATGAGCAGTTCTTC.

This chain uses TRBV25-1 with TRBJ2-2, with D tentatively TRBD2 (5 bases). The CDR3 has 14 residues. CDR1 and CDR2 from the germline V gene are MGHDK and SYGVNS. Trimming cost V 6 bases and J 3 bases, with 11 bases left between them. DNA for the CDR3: TGTGCCAGCAGCGGGGTCTCTGACACCGGGGAGCTGTTTTTT. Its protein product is CASSGVSDTGELFF.

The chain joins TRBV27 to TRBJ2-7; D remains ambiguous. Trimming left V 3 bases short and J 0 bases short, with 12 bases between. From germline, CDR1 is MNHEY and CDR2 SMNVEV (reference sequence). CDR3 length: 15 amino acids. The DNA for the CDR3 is TGTGCCAGCAGTTTTCTGGGCGGTAGCTCCTACGAGCAGTACTTC. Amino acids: CASSFLGGSSYEQYF.

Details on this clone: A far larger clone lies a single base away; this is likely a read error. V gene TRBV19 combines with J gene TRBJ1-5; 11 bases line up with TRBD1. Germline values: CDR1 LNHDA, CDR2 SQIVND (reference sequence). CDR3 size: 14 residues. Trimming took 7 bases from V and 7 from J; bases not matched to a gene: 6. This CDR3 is CASIWDRGEQPQHF. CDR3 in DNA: TGTGCCAGTATATGGGACAGGGGGGAGCAGCCCCAGCATTTT.

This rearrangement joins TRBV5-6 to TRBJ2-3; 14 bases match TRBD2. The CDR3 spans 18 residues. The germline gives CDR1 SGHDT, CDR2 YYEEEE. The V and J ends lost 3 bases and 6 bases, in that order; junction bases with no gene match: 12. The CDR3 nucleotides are TGTGCCAGCAGCTCAAGGACCGGGACTAGCGGGAGTAGTGATACGCAGTATTTT. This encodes CASSSRTGTSGSSDTQYF.

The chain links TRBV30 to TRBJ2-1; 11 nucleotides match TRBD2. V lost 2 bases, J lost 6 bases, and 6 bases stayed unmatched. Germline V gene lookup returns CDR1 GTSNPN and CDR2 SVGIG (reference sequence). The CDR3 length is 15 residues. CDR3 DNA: TGTGCCTGGAGTTCACTAGCGGGAGAAATCAATGAGCAGTTCTTC. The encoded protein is CAWSSLAGEINEQFF.

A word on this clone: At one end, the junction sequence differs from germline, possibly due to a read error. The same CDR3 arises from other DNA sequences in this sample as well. CDR3 residues: CASSELDFSGANVMTF. The CDR3 DNA follows: TGTGCCAGCAGTGAATTGGACTTCTCTGGAGCCAACGTCATGACTTTC. This chain uses TRBV6-1 with TRBJ2-6, with TRBD2 as a possible D gene (5 bases). Per the germline V gene, CDR1 is MNHNS and CDR2 is SASEGT. This CDR3 is 16 amino acids long.

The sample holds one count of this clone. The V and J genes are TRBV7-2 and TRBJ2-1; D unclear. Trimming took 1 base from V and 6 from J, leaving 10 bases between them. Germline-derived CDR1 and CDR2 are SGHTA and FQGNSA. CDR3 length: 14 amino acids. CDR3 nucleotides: TGTGCCAGCAGCTTAGAGAGGCCTTCCAATGAGCAGTTCTTC. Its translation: CASSLERPSNEQFF. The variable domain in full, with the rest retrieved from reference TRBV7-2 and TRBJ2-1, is GAGVSQSPSNKVTEKGKDVELRCDPISGHTALYWYRQSLGQGLEFLIYFQGNSAPDKSGLPSDRFSAERTGGSVSTLTIQRTQQEDSAVYLCASSLERPSNEQFFGPGTRLTVL.